This T cell receptor (beta chain) appears in the sequencing data of a study of blood T cell repertoires in COVID-19. For the study at large: Acute and convalescent COVID-19 specimens originated in the United States, Italy and Spain. Sources were T cells, B-cell-depleted T cells, or PBMCs; the material itself was cDNA or gDNA.

Germline-derived CDR1 and CDR2 are LNHDA and SQIVND (reference sequence). V lost 3 bases and J lost 2, with 10 bases in between. The CDR3 runs to 15 residues. Measured with immunoSEQ multiplex PCR; TCRdb has only the in-frame clones, and not every one. The sample shows roughly 50,000 clones, over 85% of them seen only once. The TCR originated in a man older than 75 with acute or convalescent COVID-19. Sequencing was carried out using peripheral blood. The chain uses TRBV19 and TRBJ2-2, with D perhaps matching TRBD1 (6 bases). The CDR3 DNA reads as TGTGCCAGTAGTATCATGGGACATAACACCGGGGAGCTGTTTTTT. Translation gives CASSIMGHNTGELFF.